The clone carrying this T cell receptor beta chain is labeled as medium-sized (0.01 to 0.1%). Its antigen is unknown. The sample is drawn from a study of T-cell reconstitution after alpha-beta-depleted transplantation in children. Germline CDR1 reads SGDLS; CDR2 reads YYNGEE. The V and J ends lost 3 bases and 0 bases, in that order; junction bases with no gene match: 6. CDR3 length: 15 residues. Study-level findings and limits: Two months or so post-transplant, alpha-beta T cells reportedly derived from several hundred expanded graft clones. From newly produced T cells came most of the T-cell counts and diversity one year after transplant. Certain patients had high TCRbeta diversity at day 60, and it came from recipient T cells and thymic progenitors that survived.

This sample's TCRbeta library carried unique molecular identifier barcodes. One entry per CDR3 protein, called by TCRdb with MiXCR from the PCR reads. The data contain about 590,000 distinct CDR3 sequences, under 15% of them singletons. The chain links TRBV9 to TRBJ2-7; 7 bases match TRBD2. Sequenced here: PBMCs, mostly from graft donor cells, sampled 360 days after TCRalphabeta/CD19-depleted stem cell transplant. This clonotype was sampled from a male patient aged 10 to 17 who had a stem cell transplant for acute myeloid leukemia, so the T cells may come from the graft donor. The chain's CDR3 is CASSASGASSYEQYF. As DNA, the CDR3 is TGTGCCAGCAGCGCGAGCGGGGCCAGCTCCTACGAGCAGTACTTC. Full variable domain (missing parts from reference TRBV9 and TRBJ2-7): DSGVTQTPKHLITATGQRVTLRCSPRSGDLSVYWYQQSLDQGLQFLIQYYNGEERAKGNILERFSAQQFPDLHSELNLSSLELGDSALYFCASSASGASSYEQYFGPGTRLTVT.